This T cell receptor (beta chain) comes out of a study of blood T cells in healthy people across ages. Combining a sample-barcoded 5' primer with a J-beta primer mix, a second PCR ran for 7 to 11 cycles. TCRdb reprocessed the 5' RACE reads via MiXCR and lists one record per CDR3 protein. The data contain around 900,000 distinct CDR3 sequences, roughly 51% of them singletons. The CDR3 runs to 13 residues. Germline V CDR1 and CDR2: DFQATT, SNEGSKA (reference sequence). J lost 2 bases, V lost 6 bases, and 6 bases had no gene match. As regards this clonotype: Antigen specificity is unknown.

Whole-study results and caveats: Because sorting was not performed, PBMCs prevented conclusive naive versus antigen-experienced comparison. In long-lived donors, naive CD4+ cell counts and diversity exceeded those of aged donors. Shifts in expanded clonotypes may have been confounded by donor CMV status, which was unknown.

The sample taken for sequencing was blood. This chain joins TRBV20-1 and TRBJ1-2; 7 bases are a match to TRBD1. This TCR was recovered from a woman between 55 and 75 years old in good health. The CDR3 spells CSAGDRRNYGYTF. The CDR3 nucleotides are TGCAGTGCGGGGGACAGAAGGAACTATGGCTACACCTTC.